The 9 T cell receptor beta chains below were found in one sample sequenced in a study of blood T cells in healthy people across ages. For the second PCR, which ran for roughly 6 to 12 cycles, a sample-barcoded 5' primer and a J-beta primer mix were used. Via MiXCR, TCRdb re-called the 5' RACE reads, giving one row per CDR3 protein. This table holds 850,000 to 1,300,000 distinct CDR3 sequences, 35% to 50% found once. The sample consisted of blood. All receptors derive from a woman aged 60 to 75 in good health.

This clonotype occurred a few times. V usage is TRBV7-3 and J usage is TRBJ2-1, with D possibly TRBD1 on 5 matching bases. The CDR3 length is 13 residues. Trimming removed 6 bases at V and 6 bases at J, with 12 bases between. Germline V gene data show CDR1 as SGHTA and CDR2 as FQGTGA. CDR3 DNA: TGTGCCAGCAGTACAGGTCGGCCCAATGAGCAGTTCTTC. Encoded protein: CASSTGRPNEQFF.

The V and J genes are TRBV24-1 and TRBJ2-3; D is undetermined. Germline assignment: CDR1 KGHDR and CDR2 SFDVKD. Trimming pared 6 bases from V and 6 bases from J, leaving 9 bases between. The CDR3 spans 12 residues. The CDR3 DNA sequence: TGTGCCACCAGTTCAACAGCGGATACGCAGTATTTT. Translated: CATSSTADTQYF.

This clonotype has only a few counts. The chain links TRBV2 to TRBJ2-5, with 8 bases fitting TRBD2. The germline V gene encodes CDR1 SNHLY and CDR2 FYNNEI. The CDR3 spans 16 residues. V dropped 7 bases and J dropped 1; count of bases not matched to a gene: 11. The CDR3 coding sequence is TGTGCCAGCATGGGTGGCGGGGGGAGTCTCCAAGAGACCCAGTACTTC. As protein: CASMGGGGSLQETQYF.

This clonotype was observed a few times. V gene TRBV5-1 combines with J gene TRBJ2-5; no definite D call. Germline V CDR1 and CDR2: SGHRS, YFSETQ. Trimming left V 2 bases short and J 3 bases short, with 8 bases between. The CDR3 is made up of 13 amino acids. The CDR3 protein is CASSFNLEETQYF. CDR3 bases: TGCGCCAGCAGCTTCAACCTAGAAGAGACCCAGTACTTC.

V usage is TRBV5-1 and J usage is TRBJ2-1, with 8 bases fitting TRBD2. The J segment lost 3 bases and the V segment lost 2 bases, leaving 4 bases of the junction unmatched. CDR3 length: 15 residues. The germline gives CDR1 SGHRS, CDR2 YFSETQ. CDR3 DNA sequence: TGCGCCAGCAGCTTCTTAGCGGGAAACTACAATGAGCAGTTCTTC. Its protein is CASSFLAGNYNEQFF.

The J gene is TRBJ1-4, the V gene TRBV20-1; D remains unclear. V gave up 5 bases and J gave up 2 bases, with 24 bases separating them. This CDR3 is built from 18 residues. Germline CDR1 and CDR2: DFQATT and SNEGSKA (reference sequence). In nucleotides, the CDR3 is TGCAGTGCTCCCTCGTTGGCAGGAGGAGTGTCGACTAATGAAAAACTGTTTTTT. This gives the protein CSAPSLAGGVSTNEKLFF.

This clonotype was counted only a few times. The chain carries TRBV19 and TRBJ2-1, with 10 bases that match TRBD2. The CDR3 length is 18 residues. Germline CDR1 is LNHDA and CDR2 is SQIVND (reference sequence). Unmatched junction bases numbered 18, after V lost 5 bases and J lost 8 bases. For the CDR3, the DNA is TGTGCCAGTAGTCAGACTAGCGGGTCGGCTTCTTGGGTAGATGAGCAGTTCTTC. This sequence encodes CASSQTSGSASWVDEQFF.

The chain has TRBV6-2 or TRBV6-3 and TRBJ1-5, with TRBD1 as a possible D gene (6 bases). The germline CDR1 and CDR2 sequences are MNHEY and SVGEGT. The CDR3 covers 14 residues. V was clipped by 2 bases and J by 9 bases, with 14 bases between them. The CDR3: CASSYRQVWRPQHF. The CDR3 nucleotides read TGTGCCAGCAGTTACCGACAGGTGTGGCGGCCCCAGCATTTT.

The CDR3: CAWSVNRDDGYTF. CDR3 DNA sequence: TGTGCCTGGAGTGTAAACAGGGATGATGGCTACACCTTC. V usage is TRBV30 and J usage is TRBJ1-2; D is possibly TRBD1 (6 bases). Germline V gene sequence: CDR1 GTSNPN, CDR2 SVGIG (reference sequence). The CDR3 is made up of 13 amino acids. Trimming pared 0 bases from V and 6 bases from J, leaving 11 bases between.